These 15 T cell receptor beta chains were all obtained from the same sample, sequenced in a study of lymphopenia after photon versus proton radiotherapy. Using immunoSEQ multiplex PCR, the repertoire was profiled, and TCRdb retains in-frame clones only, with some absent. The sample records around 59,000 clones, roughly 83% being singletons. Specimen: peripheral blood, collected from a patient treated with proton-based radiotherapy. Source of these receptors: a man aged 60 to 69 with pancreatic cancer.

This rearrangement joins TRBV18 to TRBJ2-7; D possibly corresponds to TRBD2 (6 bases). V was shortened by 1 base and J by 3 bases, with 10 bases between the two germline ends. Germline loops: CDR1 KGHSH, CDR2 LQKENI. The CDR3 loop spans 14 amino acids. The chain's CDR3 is CASSPRRGYYEQYF. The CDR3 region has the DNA TGTGCCAGCTCACCACGTCGGGGGTACTACGAGCAGTACTTC.

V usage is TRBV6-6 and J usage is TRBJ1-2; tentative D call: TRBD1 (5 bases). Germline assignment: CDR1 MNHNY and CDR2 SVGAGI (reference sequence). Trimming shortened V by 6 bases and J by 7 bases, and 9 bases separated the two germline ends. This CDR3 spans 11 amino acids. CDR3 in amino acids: CASRTDAGYTF. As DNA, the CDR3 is TGTGCCAGCAGGACAGACGCTGGCTACACCTTC.

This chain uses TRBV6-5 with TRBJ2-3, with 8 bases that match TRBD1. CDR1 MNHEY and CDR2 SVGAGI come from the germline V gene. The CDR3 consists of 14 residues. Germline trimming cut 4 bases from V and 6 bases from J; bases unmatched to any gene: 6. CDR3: CASSFGQGPDTQYF. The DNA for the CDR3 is TGTGCCAGCAGTTTCGGACAGGGACCGGATACGCAGTATTTT.

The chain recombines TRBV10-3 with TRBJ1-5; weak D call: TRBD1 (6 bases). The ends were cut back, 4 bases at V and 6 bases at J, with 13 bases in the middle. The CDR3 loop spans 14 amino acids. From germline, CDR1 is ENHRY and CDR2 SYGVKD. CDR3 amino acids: CAISAGATGQPQHF. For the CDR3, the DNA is TGTGCCATCAGTGCGGGCGCGACAGGTCAGCCCCAGCATTTT.

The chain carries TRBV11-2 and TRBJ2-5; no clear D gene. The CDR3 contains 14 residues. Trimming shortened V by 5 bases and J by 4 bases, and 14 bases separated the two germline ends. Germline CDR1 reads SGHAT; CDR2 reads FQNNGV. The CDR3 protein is CASSLSSWGETQYF. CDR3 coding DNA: TGTGCCAGCAGCCTATCCTCTTGGGGAGAGACCCAGTACTTC.

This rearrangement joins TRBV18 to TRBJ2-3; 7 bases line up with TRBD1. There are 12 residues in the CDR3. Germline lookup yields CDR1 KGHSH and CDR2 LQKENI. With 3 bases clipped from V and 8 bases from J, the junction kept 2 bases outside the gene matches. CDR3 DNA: TGTGCCAGCTCACCGACAGGGCTTACGCAGTATTTT. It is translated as CASSPTGLTQYF.

CDR3 in DNA: TGCGCCAGCAGCACAGGAGATATGGTTGGGTACGAGCAGTACTTC. This sequence encodes CASSTGDMVGYEQYF. The chain carries TRBV5-1 and TRBJ2-7; D is perhaps TRBD1 (5 bases). V lost 4 bases to trimming and J lost 4 bases, with 18 bases between them. Germline loops: CDR1 SGHRS, CDR2 YFSETQ. This CDR3 spans 15 amino acids. The full variable domain, with the rest looked up from reference TRBV5-1 and TRBJ2-7, is KAGVTQTPRYLIKTRGQQVTLSCSPISGHRSVSWYQQTPGQGLQFLFEYFSETQRNKGNFPGRFSGRQFSNSRSEMNVSTLELGDSALYLCASSTGDMVGYEQYFGPGTRLTVT.

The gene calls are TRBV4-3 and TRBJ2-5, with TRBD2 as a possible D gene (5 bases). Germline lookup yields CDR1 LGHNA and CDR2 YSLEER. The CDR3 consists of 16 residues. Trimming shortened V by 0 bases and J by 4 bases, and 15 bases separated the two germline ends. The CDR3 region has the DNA TGCGCCAGCAGCCAAGAACACAACCCGGGAAGAGAGACCCAGTACTTC. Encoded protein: CASSQEHNPGRETQYF.

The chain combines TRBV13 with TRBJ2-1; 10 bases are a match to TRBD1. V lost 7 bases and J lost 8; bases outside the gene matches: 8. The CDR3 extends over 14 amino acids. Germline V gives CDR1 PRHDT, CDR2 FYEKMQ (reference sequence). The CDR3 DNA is TGTGCCAGCACTGAGACAGGGGGCATTGATGAGCAGTTCTTC. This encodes CASTETGGIDEQFF.

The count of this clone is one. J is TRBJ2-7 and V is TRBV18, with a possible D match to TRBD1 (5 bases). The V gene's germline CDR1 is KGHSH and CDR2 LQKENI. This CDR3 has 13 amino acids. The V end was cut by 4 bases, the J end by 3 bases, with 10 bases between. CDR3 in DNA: TGTGCCAGCTCACAGGGGAACGGCTACGAGCAGTACTTC. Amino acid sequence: CASSQGNGYEQYF.

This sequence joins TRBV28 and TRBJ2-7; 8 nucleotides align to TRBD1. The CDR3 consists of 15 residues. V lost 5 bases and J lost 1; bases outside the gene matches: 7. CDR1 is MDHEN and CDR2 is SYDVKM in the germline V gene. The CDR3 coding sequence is TGTGCCAGCAGTCCCGGGACAGGCGGGTCCTACGAGCAGTACTTC. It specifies CASSPGTGGSYEQYF. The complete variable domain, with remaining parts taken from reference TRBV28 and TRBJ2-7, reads DVKVTQSSRYLVKRTGEKVFLECVQDMDHENMFWYRQDPGLGLRLIYFSYDVKMKEKGDIPEGYSVSREKKERFSLILESASTNQTSMYLCASSPGTGGSYEQYFGPGTRLTVT.

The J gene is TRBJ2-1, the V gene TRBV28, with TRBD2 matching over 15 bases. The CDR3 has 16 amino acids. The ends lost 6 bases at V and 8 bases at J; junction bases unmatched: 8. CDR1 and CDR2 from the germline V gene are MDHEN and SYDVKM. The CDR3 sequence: CASSRTSGRAGDEQFF. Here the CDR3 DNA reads TGTGCCAGCAGCCGGACTAGCGGGAGGGCCGGGGATGAGCAGTTCTTC.

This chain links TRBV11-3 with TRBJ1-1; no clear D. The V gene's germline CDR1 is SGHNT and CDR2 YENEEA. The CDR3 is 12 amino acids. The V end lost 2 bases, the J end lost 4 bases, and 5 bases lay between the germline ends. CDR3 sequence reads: CASSLRFTEAFF. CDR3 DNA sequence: TGTGCCAGCAGCTTAAGGTTCACTGAAGCTTTCTTT. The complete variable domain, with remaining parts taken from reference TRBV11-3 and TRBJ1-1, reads EAGVVQSPRYKIIEKKQPVAFWCNPISGHNTLYWYLQNLGQGPELLIRYENEEAVDDSQLPKDRFSAERLKGVDSTLKIQPAELGDSAVYLCASSLRFTEAFFGQGTRLTVV.

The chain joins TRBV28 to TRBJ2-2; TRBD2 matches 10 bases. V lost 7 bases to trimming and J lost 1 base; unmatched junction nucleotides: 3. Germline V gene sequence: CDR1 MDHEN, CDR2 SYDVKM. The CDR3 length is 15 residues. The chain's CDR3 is CASIGTSENTGELFF. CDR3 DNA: TGTGCCAGCATTGGGACTAGCGAGAACACCGGGGAGCTGTTTTTT.

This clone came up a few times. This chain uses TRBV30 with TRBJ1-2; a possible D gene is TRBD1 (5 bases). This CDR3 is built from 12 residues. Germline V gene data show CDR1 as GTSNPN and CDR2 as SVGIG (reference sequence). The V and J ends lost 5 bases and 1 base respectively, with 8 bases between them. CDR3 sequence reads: CAWQTVNYGYTF. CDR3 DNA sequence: TGTGCCTGGCAGACAGTTAACTATGGCTACACCTTC. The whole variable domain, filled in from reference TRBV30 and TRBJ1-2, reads SQTIHQWPATLVQPVGSPLSLECTVEGTSNPNLYWYRQAAGRGLQLLFYSVGIGQISSEVPQNLSASRPQDRQFILSSKKLLLSDSGFYLCAWQTVNYGYTFGSGTRLTVV.